Listed below are T cell receptor beta chains from one sample, sequenced in a study of OX40 agonist ivuxolimab in advanced cancers. Sequencing used immunoSEQ multiplex PCR; TCRdb keeps in-frame clones, though not all of them. In the table there are more than 50,000 clones, around 90% of which are singletons. Sequencing was performed on CD4+ or CD8+ T cells sorted from blood, taken in a trial of the OX40 agonist ivuxolimab. The receptors here all came from an adult with an advanced solid tumor such as melanoma, head and neck, liver or kidney cancer. The CDR3 runs from the conserved cysteine through the conserved F or W. The order of the fields is clone size, V gene, CDR3 length, D gene, J gene, CDR3 DNA, CDR3 protein. A D gene is named only where the DNA matches it firmly. Clone size is not always given. Where it is, it says once, few, many or a class for expanded clones.

>once|TRBV6-5|14|TRBD1|TRBJ1-5
TGTGCCAGCAGAAAGACAGGGAGCAATCAGCCCCAGCATTTT
CASRKTGSNQPQHF
>.|TRBV2|12|.|TRBJ1-2
TGTGCCAGCAATTTATACGGGGAGGGCTACACCTTC
CASNLYGEGYTF
>.|TRBV7-8|18|.|TRBJ2-7
TGTGCCAGCAGCCCCCACCCATGGACAGAAAAGATTACCTACGAGCAGTACTTC
CASSPHPWTEKITYEQYF
>.|TRBV18|13|.|TRBJ1-1
TGTGCCAGCTCACATAGTAACCGGGACACATCTTTCTTT
CASSHSNRDTSFF
>.|TRBV5-8|16|.|TRBJ1-5
TGTGCCAGCAGTCCTTGGGAGAGGGGCAGGAATCAGCCCCAGCATTTT
CASSPWERGRNQPQHF
>.|TRBV29-1|14|TRBD2|TRBJ2-3
TGCAGCGTTTGTCTAGCGGGGGGGAGGGATACGCAGTATTTT
CSVCLAGGRDTQYF
>.|TRBV19|13|.|TRBJ1-6
TGTGCCAGTAGACAGGACTATAATTCACCCCTCCACTTT
CASRQDYNSPLHF
>.|TRBV14|17|TRBD2|TRBJ2-3
TGTGCCAGCAGCCTCCGACTAGCGGGGGGGAGCACAGATACGCAGTATTTT
CASSLRLAGGSTDTQYF
>.|TRBV6-5|15|.|TRBJ1-6
TGTGCCAGCAGTACAAATGGGGGGGAAAATTCACCCCTCCACTTT
CASSTNGGENSPLHF
>.|TRBV20-1|10|.|TRBJ2-7
TGCAGTGCTAGGTCCAACGAGCAGTACTTC
CSARSNEQYF
>.|TRBV6-5|16|.|TRBJ1-2
TGTGCCAGCAGTTACTCGTTCAGGACAGAGAACTATGGCTACACCTTC
CASSYSFRTENYGYTF
>.|TRBV10-3|15|.|TRBJ1-2
TGTGCCATCAGTGAATCCGAGGCCCTGGTTGGTGGCTACACCTTC
CAISESEALVGGYTF
>once|TRBV28|16|.|TRBJ2-7
TGTGCCAGCAGTTCCGCCCAGGGGTCCAATCAGTACGAGCAGTACTTC
CASSSAQGSNQYEQYF
>.|TRBV7-9|14|.|TRBJ1-4
TGTGCCAGCAGGACCTCAGGGCAGGGTGAAAAACTGTTTTTT
CASRTSGQGEKLFF
>.|TRBV7-9|13|.|TRBJ2-7
TGTGCCAGCAGCTTCAGTGTTTCCTACGAGCAGTACTTC
CASSFSVSYEQYF
>.|TRBV5-6|19|.|TRBJ1-3
TGTGCCAGCAGCGACCCAGGTCAGACAGGTGACCACTCTGGAAACACCATATATTTT
CASSDPGQTGDHSGNTIYF
>.|TRBV5-8|16|.|TRBJ1-6
TGTGCCAGCAGCCCTACAACGGGGGCAGATAATTCACCCCTCCACTTT
CASSPTTGADNSPLHF
>.|TRBV10-3|14|TRBD2|TRBJ2-2
TGTGCCATCACGGCGGGGGTTGACACCGGGGAGCTGTTTTTT
CAITAGVDTGELFF
>few|TRBV7-8|16|.|TRBJ1-3
TGTGCCAGCAGCTTAGATTCCGGCATCCCTGGAAACACCATATATTTT
CASSLDSGIPGNTIYF
>.|TRBV7-2|13|TRBD1|TRBJ1-6
TGTGCCAGCAGCTTTCCGACAGGGACAGCCCTCCACTTT
CASSFPTGTALHF
>.|TRBV6-1|14|TRBD1|TRBJ2-2
TGTGCCAGCAGACGGGACAGTAACACCGGGGAGCTGTTTTTT
CASRRDSNTGELFF
>.|TRBV6-1|17|TRBD1|TRBJ2-1
TGTGCCAGCAGTGAAGGGACGCACCACAGGGGCGGCAATGAGCAGTTCTTC
CASSEGTHHRGGNEQFF
>.|TRBV14|14|.|TRBJ1-2
TGTGCCAGCAGCCAAGCCGAGGGTAGCTATGGCTACACCTTC
CASSQAEGSYGYTF